The 32 T cell receptor beta chains below were found in one sample sequenced in a study of vaccination and CD4 T cells after COVID-19. Treatment reported: roughly 11-day PBMC culture with coronavirus spike peptide pools or control peptides (ViraFEST assay). Their specific antigens are unknown. An Oncomine TCR Beta short-read assay was used to sequence the DNA from cultured CD4+ T cells. TCRdb re-derived calls from the PCR reads in MiXCR, one entry per CDR3 protein. The sample records approximately 16,000 distinct CDR3 sequences, approximately 40% being singletons. The sequencing input was CD4+ T cells from blood, cultured in vitro. The receptors derive from a human donor who had recovered from COVID-19.

This clonotype was observed a few times. The rearrangement joins TRBV6-2 or TRBV6-3 to TRBJ1-5; tentatively, D is TRBD1 (5 bases). V lost 5 bases to trimming and J lost 5 bases, with 10 bases between them. The CDR3 loop spans 13 amino acids. Germline CDR1 is MNHEY and CDR2 is SVGEGT. The CDR3 sequence: CASSPGIYQPQHF. Written as DNA, the CDR3 is TGTGCCAGCAGTCCAGGGATTTATCAGCCCCAGCATTTT.

This clonotype turned up a few times. The rearrangement joins TRBV20-1 to TRBJ2-5; 9 positions agree with TRBD1. This CDR3 has 13 amino acids. Per the germline V gene, CDR1 is DFQATT and CDR2 is SNEGSKA (reference sequence). V gave up 6 bases and J gave up 3 bases; unmatched junction bases: 5. In DNA form, the CDR3 reads TGCAGTGCCAAAGGACAGGGGAAAGAGACCCAGTACTTC. Its translation: CSAKGQGKETQYF.

This clonotype was found a few times. The rearrangement joins TRBV18 to TRBJ1-5; D is unresolved. Germline V gene lookup returns CDR1 KGHSH and CDR2 LQKENI. V lost 3 bases and J 3 bases, leaving 9 bases between the germline ends. The CDR3 has 14 residues. The CDR3 here is CASSPGGNNQPQHF. DNA of the CDR3: TGTGCCAGCTCACCGGGAGGGAACAATCAGCCCCAGCATTTT.

The chain joins TRBV12-3 or TRBV12-4 to TRBJ2-7; D gene unclear. V shed 6 bases and J shed 6 bases, with 15 bases lying between them. This CDR3 is 13 amino acids long. DNA of the CDR3: TGTGCCAGCAGCCCCTTCCCTAGGTCCGAGCAGTACTTC. It encodes CASSPFPRSEQYF.

The genes are TRBV15 and TRBJ2-5, with D perhaps TRBD2 (6 bases). The V gene lost 5 bases and the J gene lost 7 bases, with 14 bases spanning the gap. The CDR3 spans 13 residues. Germline values: CDR1 LNHNV, CDR2 YYDKDF (reference sequence). DNA for the CDR3: TGTGCCACCAGCGGAGGGGTGGCTGGGACCCAGTACTTC. Translated, it gives CATSGGVAGTQYF.

This clonotype occurred a few times. The V and J genes are TRBV11-2 and TRBJ2-7; no firm D call. From germline, CDR1 is SGHAT and CDR2 FQNNGV. The CDR3 has 15 residues. V lost 5 bases to trimming and J lost 3 bases, with 17 bases between them. In nucleotides, the CDR3 is TGTGCCAGCAGCCGCGGCGGCAGCCGCCTCTACGAGCAGTACTTC. Encoded protein: CASSRGGSRLYEQYF.

The CDR3 DNA sequence: TGCAGCGCCTTTTGGGATAGCAATCAGCCCCAGCATTTT. It yields the protein CSAFWDSNQPQHF. The rearrangement links TRBV20-1 to TRBJ1-5; D gene unclear. CDR3 length: 13 residues. Germline V CDR1 and CDR2: DFQATT, SNEGSKA (reference sequence).

This clonotype was found once. J is TRBJ2-1 and V is TRBV29-1; 10 bases line up with TRBD2. With 7 bases clipped from V and 4 bases from J, the junction kept 4 bases outside the gene matches. The CDR3 consists of 13 residues. Germline V gene lookup returns CDR1 SQVTM and CDR2 ANQGSEA. The CDR3 coding sequence is TGCAGCGAACGGACTAGCGGTTACAATGAGCAGTTCTTC. It is translated as CSERTSGYNEQFF.

This clonotype was seen more than once but under ten times. The rearrangement joins TRBV7-2 to TRBJ2-5, with TRBD2 identical over 9 bases. J was trimmed by 5 bases and V by 3 bases; bases with no gene match: 10. This CDR3 spans 16 amino acids. CDR1 and CDR2 from the germline V gene are SGHTA and FQGNSA. CDR3 bases: TGTGCCAGCAGCTTTGGTATGCTAGCGGGATTGGAGACCCAGTACTTC. It specifies CASSFGMLAGLETQYF.

V and J are TRBV10-1 and TRBJ2-2; D gene uncertain. Germline V gene data show CDR1 as WNHNN and CDR2 as SYGVQD (reference sequence). Deletions cut 0 bases from V and 6 bases from J, with 5 bases between. This CDR3 is built from 13 residues. CDR3 in DNA: TGCGCCAGCAGTGAGTCGGGCGCCGGGGAGCTGTTTTTT. Translating it yields CASSESGAGELFF.

This clonotype has just a few counts. The chain combines TRBV10-1 with TRBJ1-2; 8 positions match TRBD1. The germline V gene has CDR1 WNHNN and CDR2 SYGVQD (reference sequence). This CDR3 has 12 residues. Losses at the gene ends were 8 bases for V and 8 bases for J; bases not matched to a gene: 7. The CDR3 sequence is CASSGQGWGYTF. The CDR3 DNA sequence: TGCGCCAGCTCCGGACAGGGTTGGGGCTACACCTTC.

V and J are TRBV28 and TRBJ1-5, with D tentatively TRBD1 (6 bases). V was shortened by 1 base and J by 5 bases, with 12 bases between the two germline ends. The CDR3 has 15 amino acids. CDR1 is MDHEN and CDR2 is SYDVKM in the germline V gene. CDR3 sequence (DNA): TGTGCCAGCAGTTTATACCAGGGGAACTATCAGCCCCAGCATTTT. This sequence encodes CASSLYQGNYQPQHF. Variable domain in full (rest from reference TRBV28 and TRBJ1-5): DVKVTQSSRYLVKRTGEKVFLECVQDMDHENMFWYRQDPGLGLRLIYFSYDVKMKEKGDIPEGYSVSREKKERFSLILESASTNQTSMYLCASSLYQGNYQPQHFGDGTRLSIL.

In regard to this clonotype: A much larger clone differs by one base, so this may be a read error. The chain couples TRBV6-1 to TRBJ2-3, with TRBD1 matching 8 bases. Germline V gene lookup returns CDR1 MNHNS and CDR2 SASEGT. The V gene end was trimmed by 6 bases and the J gene end by 0 bases; junction bases not matched to a gene: 5. The CDR3 extends over 15 amino acids. The CDR3 coding sequence is TGTGCCAGCAGCCCCGGGACAGGAAGCACAGATACGCAGTATTTT. Amino acids: CASSPGTGSTDTQYF.

This clonotype was observed a handful of times. The rearrangement uses TRBV7-8 and TRBJ1-5; TRBD1 matches at 10 bases. The germline CDR1 and CDR2 sequences are SGHVS and FQNEAQ. The ends lost 5 bases at V and 4 bases at J; junction bases unmatched: 8. This CDR3 is 16 amino acids long. The CDR3 reads CASSLRDRGENQPQHF. CDR3 nucleotides: TGTGCCAGCAGCCTCAGGGACAGGGGTGAAAATCAGCCCCAGCATTTT.

There are a few counts of this clonotype. The chain links TRBV20-1 to TRBJ2-2; 15 bases match TRBD2. J gave up 7 bases and V 3 bases, and 9 bases lay outside the gene matches. Germline CDR1 and CDR2: DFQATT and SNEGSKA (reference sequence). The CDR3 runs to 17 residues. The chain's CDR3 is CSASSRTSGRAIGELFF. Written as DNA, the CDR3 is TGCAGTGCTAGTTCAAGGACTAGCGGGAGGGCCATCGGGGAGCTGTTTTTT.

This CDR3 reads CASTPRASGAKNIQYF. The CDR3 DNA reads as TGTGCCAGCACCCCCCGAGCTAGCGGAGCCAAAAACATTCAGTACTTC. The chain is built from TRBV6-2 or TRBV6-3 and TRBJ2-4, with 7 bases identical to TRBD2. The CDR3 is 16 residues long. Per the germline V gene, CDR1 is MNHEY and CDR2 is SVGEGT. V dropped 7 bases and J dropped 0; count of bases not matched to a gene: 9.

This clonotype has more than one count but fewer than ten. The CDR3 reads CSASPARYSTDTQYF. The CDR3, as DNA: TGCAGTGCTAGCCCGGCTAGATATAGCACAGATACGCAGTATTTT. This chain connects TRBV20-1 to TRBJ2-3; D remains ambiguous. The CDR3 covers 15 residues. Looked up from germline, CDR1 is DFQATT and CDR2 is SNEGSKA (reference sequence). The germline V and J ends were trimmed by 3 bases and 0 bases, with 13 bases remaining between them.

This clonotype was counted between two and nine times. The J gene is TRBJ2-3, the V gene TRBV15; the D is unclear. The length of the CDR3 is 15 residues. Per germline, CDR1 LNHNV and CDR2 YYDKDF (reference sequence). The germline V and J ends were trimmed by 0 bases and 5 bases, with 12 bases remaining between them. The chain's CDR3 is CATSRDKSRRDTQYF. Written as DNA, the CDR3 is TGTGCCACCAGCAGAGATAAAAGTCGGAGAGATACGCAGTATTTT.

In DNA form, the CDR3 reads TGTGCCAGCAGCTTAACTAGCGGGAACACCGGGGAGCTGTTTTTT. Translating gives CASSLTSGNTGELFF. This chain joins TRBV7-3 and TRBJ2-2; perhaps TRBD2 as D (6 bases). Germline CDR1 and CDR2: SGHTA and FQGTGA. The CDR3 has 15 amino acids. Trimming shortened V by 0 bases and J by 1 base, and 6 bases separated the two germline ends.

V is TRBV4-2 and J is TRBJ1-5, with unresolved D. The CDR3 is made up of 16 amino acids. Germline CDR1 and CDR2: LGHNA and YNFKEQ. The V gene lost 0 bases and the J gene lost 2 bases, with 11 bases spanning the gap. The CDR3 DNA is TGTGCCAGCAGCCAAGAATCCCCGATCGGCAATCAGCCCCAGCATTTT. Amino acid sequence: CASSQESPIGNQPQHF.

This clonotype was seen only a few times. The V and J genes are TRBV20-1 and TRBJ1-6; the D is unclear. This CDR3 has 15 residues. V was pared by 3 bases and J by 10 bases, with 19 bases between. Per germline, CDR1 DFQATT and CDR2 SNEGSKA (reference sequence). The CDR3 protein is CSASFGSKERSPLHF. The CDR3 nucleotides are TGCAGTGCTAGTTTCGGGTCCAAAGAGAGGTCACCCCTCCACTTT.

V usage is TRBV6-1 and J usage is TRBJ2-3; TRBD2 aligns across 9 bases. V lost 6 bases to trimming and J lost 6 bases; unmatched junction nucleotides: 10. Germline CDR1 MNHNS, CDR2 SASEGT. CDR3 size: 15 residues. The CDR3 DNA sequence: TGTGCCAGCAGGCGGGAGCGGGAGGCCAGGGATACGCAGTATTTT. Translating it yields CASRREREARDTQYF.

The rearrangement links TRBV6-4 to TRBJ2-2, with D possibly being TRBD2 (5 bases). The CDR3 has 13 residues. Trimming left V 3 bases short and J 3 bases short, with 5 bases between. Germline CDR1 MRHNA, CDR2 SNTAGT. The CDR3 DNA follows: TGTGCCAGCAGTGAGCGGGACACCGGGGAGCTGTTTTTT. It codes for CASSERDTGELFF.

The sample holds a few counts of this clonotype. The chain couples TRBV10-3 to TRBJ2-5; the match to TRBD2 covers 8 bases. Germline values: CDR1 ENHRY, CDR2 SYGVKD. There are 14 residues in the CDR3. V trimming: 4 bases; J trimming: 4 bases; junction bases outside the gene matches: 5. CDR3 coding DNA: TGTGCCATCAGTGGGGGACTAGGAGTAGAGACCCAGTACTTC. It yields the protein CAISGGLGVETQYF.

This chain connects TRBV5-1 to TRBJ2-7; the D gene is possibly TRBD2 (6 bases). The germline V and J ends were trimmed by 2 bases and 3 bases, with 12 bases remaining between them. This CDR3 spans 14 amino acids. CDR1 is SGHRS, CDR2 YFSETQ, per germline. The CDR3 coding sequence is TGCGCCAGCAGCTTAGGAGGGATCAACTACGAGCAGTACTTC. Residues: CASSLGGINYEQYF.

The table lists this clonotype with a few counts. The chain carries TRBV21-1 and TRBJ2-3; the D call TRBD2 from the table was never checked on the DNA. TRBV21-1 is recorded as a pseudogene. CDR3 size: 15 residues. CDR3 nucleotide sequence: TGTGCCAGCAGCCATAGCGGGAGCATGACAGATACGCAGTATTTT. Translated, it gives CASSHSGSMTDTQYF.

V is TRBV20-1 and J is TRBJ1-1, with TRBD1 identical over 7 bases. Trimming at V came to 3 bases and at J to 3 bases, leaving 10 bases not matched to a gene. Germline CDR1 and CDR2: DFQATT and SNEGSKA (reference sequence). The CDR3 loop spans 15 amino acids. The chain's CDR3 is CSARDRRDSYTEAFF. CDR3 sequence (DNA): TGCAGTGCTAGGGATCGACGGGACAGCTACACTGAAGCTTTCTTT.

The chain is built from TRBV24-1 and TRBJ1-2; the D gene is possibly TRBD1 (5 bases). Trimming took off 9 bases at V and 6 bases at J, with 16 bases between the two ends. CDR3 size: 13 residues. Germline V CDR1 and CDR2: KGHDR, SFDVKD. The CDR3 protein is CATSGRGGDGYTF. The CDR3 DNA sequence: TGTGCCACCTCAGGGAGGGGAGGGGATGGCTACACCTTC.

This clonotype was counted between two and nine times. This chain uses TRBV7-3 with TRBJ2-3, with D possibly being TRBD1 or TRBD2 (5 bases each). Germline-derived CDR1 and CDR2 are SGHTA and FQGTGA. The CDR3 is made up of 14 amino acids. Between the trimmed V and J ends, which lost 2 bases and 4 bases, there was a span of 10 bases. The CDR3 nucleotides read TGTGCCAGCAGCTTAGGGGCAGCGGCAGATACGCAGTATTTT. Its translation is CASSLGAAADTQYF.

This chain connects TRBV30 to TRBJ1-1, with TRBD1 as a possible D gene (5 bases). Germline V gives CDR1 GTSNPN, CDR2 SVGIG (reference sequence). The CDR3 consists of 13 residues. The ends were cut back, 2 bases at V and 5 bases at J, with 12 bases in the middle. The CDR3 nucleotides read TGTGCCTGGAGTCTTTGGGGGGGGACTGAAGCTTTCTTT. Its translation is CAWSLWGGTEAFF.

The chain uses TRBV28 and TRBJ2-7; D unresolved. The germline V and J ends were trimmed by 8 bases and 0 bases, with 8 bases remaining between them. The CDR3 runs 12 residues. CDR1 is MDHEN, CDR2 SYDVKM, per germline. CDR3 residues: CASGPRSYEQYF. CDR3 coding DNA: TGTGCCAGCGGGCCACGCTCCTACGAGCAGTACTTC.

This chain links TRBV5-4 with TRBJ1-6, with D perhaps TRBD1 (6 bases). Per germline, CDR1 SGHNT and CDR2 YYREEE (reference sequence). This CDR3 region has 14 residues. The V and J ends lost 3 bases and 10 bases respectively, with 14 bases between them. CDR3 residues: CASSSQGLRSPLHF. CDR3 nucleotides: TGTGCCAGCAGCTCCCAGGGGCTAAGGTCACCCCTCCACTTT.